The source of this TCR beta chain is a study of metastatic and nonmetastatic thyroid tumors. Study overall: Repertoires were compared across blood and tumor or nodule tissue from malignant and benign thyroid patients.

This clone is labeled medium-sized. The CDR3 totals 10 residues. Trimming cost V 4 bases and J 7 bases, with 5 bases left between them. The V gene's germline CDR1 is SQVTM and CDR2 ANQGSEA. Per the original methods: What underpinned the distant-metastasis classifier for papillary thyroid cancer was the set of CDR3 differences across clinicopathological groups. TCRdb ran MiXCR on the PCR reads. TCRdb, not the authors, supplied the V and J calls. Of around 15,000 clones in the sample, about 21% were seen once. Until they underwent thyroid surgery, no patient had received any treatment. Sequenced material: blood. V gene TRBV29-1 combines with J gene TRBJ2-1, with D hard to call. The clonotype was recovered from a female donor with papillary thyroid cancer or a benign thyroid nodule (not recorded which). Some clones in this sample may be carry-over from other donors' samples. As DNA, the CDR3 is TGCAGCGTTGCAGCGAATGAGCAGTTCTTC. This gives the protein CSVAANEQFF.